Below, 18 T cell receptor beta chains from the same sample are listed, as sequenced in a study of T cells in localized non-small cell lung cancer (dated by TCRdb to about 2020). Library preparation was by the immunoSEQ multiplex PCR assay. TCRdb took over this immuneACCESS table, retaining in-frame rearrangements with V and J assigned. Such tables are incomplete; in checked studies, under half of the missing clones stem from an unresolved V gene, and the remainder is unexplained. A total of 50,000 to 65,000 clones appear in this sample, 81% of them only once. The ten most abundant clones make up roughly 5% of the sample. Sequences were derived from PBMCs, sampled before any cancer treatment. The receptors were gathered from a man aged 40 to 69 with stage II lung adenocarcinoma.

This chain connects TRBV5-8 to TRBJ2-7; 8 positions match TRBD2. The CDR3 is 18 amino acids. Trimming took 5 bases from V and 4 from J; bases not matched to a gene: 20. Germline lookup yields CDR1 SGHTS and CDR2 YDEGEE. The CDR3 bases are TGTGCCAGCAGATATAGGGAGCAGCGGGAGCATCCCTGGTACGAGCAGTACTTC. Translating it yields CASRYREQREHPWYEQYF.

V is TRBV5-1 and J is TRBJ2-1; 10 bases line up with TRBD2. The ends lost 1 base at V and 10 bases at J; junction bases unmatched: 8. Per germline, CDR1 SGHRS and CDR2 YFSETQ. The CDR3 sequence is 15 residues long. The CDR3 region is CASSLPSGSGREQFF. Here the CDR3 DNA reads TGCGCCAGCAGCTTGCCTAGCGGGAGCGGACGCGAGCAGTTCTTC.

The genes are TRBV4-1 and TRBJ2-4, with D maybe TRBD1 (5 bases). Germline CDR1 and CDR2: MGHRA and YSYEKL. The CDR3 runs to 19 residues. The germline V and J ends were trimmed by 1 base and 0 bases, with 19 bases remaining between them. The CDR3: CASSQAIPIGVQAKNIQYF. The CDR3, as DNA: TGCGCCAGCAGCCAAGCTATCCCCATAGGGGTTCAAGCCAAAAACATTCAGTACTTC.

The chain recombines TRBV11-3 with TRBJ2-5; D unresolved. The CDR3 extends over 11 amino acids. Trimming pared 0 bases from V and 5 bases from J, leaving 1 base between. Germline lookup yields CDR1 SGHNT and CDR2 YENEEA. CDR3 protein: CASSLEETQYF. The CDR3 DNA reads TGTGCCAGCAGCTTAGAGGAGACCCAGTACTTC.

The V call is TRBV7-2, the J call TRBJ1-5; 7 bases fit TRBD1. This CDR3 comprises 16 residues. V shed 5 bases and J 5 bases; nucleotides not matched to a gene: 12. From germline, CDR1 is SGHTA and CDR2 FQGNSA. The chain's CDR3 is CASSPDRAGPHQPQHF. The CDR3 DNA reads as TGTGCCAGCAGCCCAGACAGGGCCGGACCCCATCAGCCCCAGCATTTT.

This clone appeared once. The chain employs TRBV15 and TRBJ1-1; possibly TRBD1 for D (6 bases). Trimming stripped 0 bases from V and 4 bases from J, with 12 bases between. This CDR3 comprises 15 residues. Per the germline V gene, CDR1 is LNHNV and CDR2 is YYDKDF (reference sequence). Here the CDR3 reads CATSRDPGGATEAFF. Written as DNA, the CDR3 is TGTGCCACCAGCAGAGATCCGGGGGGCGCCACTGAAGCTTTCTTT.

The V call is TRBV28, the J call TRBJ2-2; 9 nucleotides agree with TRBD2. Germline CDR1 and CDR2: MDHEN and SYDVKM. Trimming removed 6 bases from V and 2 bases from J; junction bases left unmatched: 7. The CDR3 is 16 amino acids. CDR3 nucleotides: TGTGCCAGCAGCATCACAGCGGGAGGAAACACCGGGGAGCTGTTTTTT. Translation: CASSITAGGNTGELFF. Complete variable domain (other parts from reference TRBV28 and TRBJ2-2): DVKVTQSSRYLVKRTGEKVFLECVQDMDHENMFWYRQDPGLGLRLIYFSYDVKMKEKGDIPEGYSVSREKKERFSLILESASTNQTSMYLCASSITAGGNTGELFFGEGSRLTVL.

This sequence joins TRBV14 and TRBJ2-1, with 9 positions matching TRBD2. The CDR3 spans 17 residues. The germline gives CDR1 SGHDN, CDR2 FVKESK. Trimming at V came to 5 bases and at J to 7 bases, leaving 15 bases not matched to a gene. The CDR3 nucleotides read TGTGCCAGCAGCTCCCTTGGTTGGGCGGGAGGGCCGAATGAGCAGTTCTTC. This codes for CASSSLGWAGGPNEQFF.

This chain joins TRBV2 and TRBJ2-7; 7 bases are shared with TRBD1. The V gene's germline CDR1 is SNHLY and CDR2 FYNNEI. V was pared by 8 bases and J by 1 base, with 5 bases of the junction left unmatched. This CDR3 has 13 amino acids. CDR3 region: CASVPQGSYEQYF. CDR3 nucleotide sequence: TGTGCCAGCGTCCCACAGGGGTCCTACGAGCAGTACTTC. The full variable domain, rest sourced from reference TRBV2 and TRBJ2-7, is EPEVTQTPSHQVTQMGQEVILRCVPISNHLYFYWYRQILGQKVEFLVSFYNNEISEKSEIFDDQFSVERPDGSNFTLKIRSTKLEDSAMYFCASVPQGSYEQYFGPGTRLTVT.

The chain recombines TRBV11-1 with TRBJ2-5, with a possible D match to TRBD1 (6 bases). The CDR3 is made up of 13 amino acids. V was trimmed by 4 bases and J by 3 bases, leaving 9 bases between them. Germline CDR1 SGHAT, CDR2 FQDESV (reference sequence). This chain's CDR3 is CASSSRTEETQYF. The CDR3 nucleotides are TGTGCCAGCAGCTCCCGGACAGAAGAGACCCAGTACTTC.

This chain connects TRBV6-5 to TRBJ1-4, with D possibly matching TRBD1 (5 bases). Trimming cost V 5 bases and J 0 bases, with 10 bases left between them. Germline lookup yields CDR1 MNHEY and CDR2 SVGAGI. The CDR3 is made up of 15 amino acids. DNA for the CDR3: TGTGCCAGCAGTGGCCAAGGGGCAACTAATGAAAAACTGTTTTTT. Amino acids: CASSGQGATNEKLFF.

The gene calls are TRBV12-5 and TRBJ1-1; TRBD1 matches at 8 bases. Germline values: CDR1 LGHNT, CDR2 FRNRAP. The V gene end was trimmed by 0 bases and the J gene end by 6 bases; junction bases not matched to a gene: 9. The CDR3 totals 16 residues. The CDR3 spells CASGLVRTGGTAEAFF. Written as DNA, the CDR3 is TGTGCTAGTGGTTTGGTAAGAACAGGGGGAACAGCTGAAGCTTTCTTT.

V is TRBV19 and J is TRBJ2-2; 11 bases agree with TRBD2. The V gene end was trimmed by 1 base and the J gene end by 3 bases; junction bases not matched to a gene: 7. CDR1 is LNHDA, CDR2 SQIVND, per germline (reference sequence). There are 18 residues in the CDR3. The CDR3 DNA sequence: TGTGCCAGTAGTATAGCCCTAGCGGGACTAGCGGACACCGGGGAGCTGTTTTTT. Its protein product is CASSIALAGLADTGELFF. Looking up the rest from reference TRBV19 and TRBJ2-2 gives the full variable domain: DGGITQSPKYLFRKEGQNVTLSCEQNLNHDAMYWYRQDPGQGLRLIYYSQIVNDFQKGDIAEGYSVSREKKESFPLTVTSAQKNPTAFYLCASSIALAGLADTGELFFGEGSRLTVL.

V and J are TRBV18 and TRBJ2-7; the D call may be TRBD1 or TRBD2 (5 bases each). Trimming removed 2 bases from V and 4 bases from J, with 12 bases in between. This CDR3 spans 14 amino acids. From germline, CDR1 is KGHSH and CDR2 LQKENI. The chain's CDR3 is CASSPFGTDYEQYF. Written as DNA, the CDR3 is TGTGCCAGCTCACCATTCGGGACGGATTACGAGCAGTACTTC.

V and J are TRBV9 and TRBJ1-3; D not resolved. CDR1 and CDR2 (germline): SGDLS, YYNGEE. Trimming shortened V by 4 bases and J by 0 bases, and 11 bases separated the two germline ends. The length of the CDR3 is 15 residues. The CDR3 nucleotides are TGTGCCAGCAGCCTCGGACGGACCTCTGGAAACACCATATATTTT. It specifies CASSLGRTSGNTIYF.

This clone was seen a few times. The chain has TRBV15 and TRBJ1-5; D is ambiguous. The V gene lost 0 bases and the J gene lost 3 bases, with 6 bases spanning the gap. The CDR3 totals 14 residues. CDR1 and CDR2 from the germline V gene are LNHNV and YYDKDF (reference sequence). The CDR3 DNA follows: TGTGCCACCAGCAGAGATGGGAACAATCAGCCCCAGCATTTT. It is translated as CATSRDGNNQPQHF.

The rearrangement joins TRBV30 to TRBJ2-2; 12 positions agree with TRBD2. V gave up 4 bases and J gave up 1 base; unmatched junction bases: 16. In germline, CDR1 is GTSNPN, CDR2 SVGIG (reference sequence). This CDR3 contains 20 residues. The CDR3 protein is CAWKGGLAGFGRGNTGELFF. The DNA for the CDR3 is TGTGCCTGGAAAGGCGGACTAGCGGGATTCGGCCGGGGGAACACCGGGGAGCTGTTTTTT.

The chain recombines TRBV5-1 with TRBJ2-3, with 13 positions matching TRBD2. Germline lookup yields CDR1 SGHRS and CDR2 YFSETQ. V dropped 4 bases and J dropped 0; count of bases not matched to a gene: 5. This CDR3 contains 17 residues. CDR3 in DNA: TGCGCCAGCAGCCCTGGGACTAGCGGGACTAGCACAGATACGCAGTATTTT. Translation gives CASSPGTSGTSTDTQYF.